This entry lists 6 T cell receptor beta chains sequenced from one sample in a study of blood T cells in healthy people across ages. Using a J-beta primer mix together with a sample-barcoded 5' primer, a second PCR was run for about 7 to 12 cycles. TCRdb re-analysed the 5' RACE reads in MiXCR, keeping a single row per CDR3 protein. The data hold hundreds of thousands of distinct CDR3 sequences, with less than 25% observed a single time. These records were also assigned to another study, of T cells of mothers and their children.

The sample comprised blood. Receptor source: a boy between 5 and 17 years old in good health.

V and J are TRBV7-2 and TRBJ2-2; 13 bases line up with TRBD2. V lost 6 bases to trimming and J lost 2 bases; unmatched junction nucleotides: 3. Looked up from germline, CDR1 is SGHTA and CDR2 is FQGNSA. The CDR3 length is 16 residues. The chain's CDR3 is CASSRTSGGNTGELFF. In DNA form, the CDR3 reads TGTGCCAGCAGTAGGACTAGCGGGGGTAACACCGGGGAGCTGTTTTTT.

The chain joins TRBV27 to TRBJ2-1; D not certain. The CDR3 extends over 11 amino acids. V was trimmed by 6 bases and J by 9 bases, leaving 9 bases between them. Germline V gene lookup returns CDR1 MNHEY and CDR2 SMNVEV (reference sequence). CDR3 in DNA: TGTGCCAGCAGAGAGGATACTGAGCAGTTCTTC. This gives the protein CASREDTEQFF.

In its sample, this clonotype was seen a few times. The chain couples TRBV9 to TRBJ2-5; the D is unclear. The J call may be wrong; the DNA end is better matched by TRBJ2-1. This CDR3 has 11 amino acids. Germline V gene sequence: CDR1 SGDLS, CDR2 YYNGEE. CDR3 sequence reads: CASSDNNEQFF. Here the CDR3 DNA reads TGTGCCAGCAGCGATAATAATGAGCAGTTCTTC.

This clonotype was picked up a small number of times. V usage is TRBV4-2 and J usage is TRBJ2-6; TRBD1 matches at 9 bases. V dropped 1 base and J dropped 3; count of bases not matched to a gene: 1. The CDR3 extends over 16 amino acids. Looked up from germline, CDR1 is LGHNA and CDR2 is YNFKEQ. CDR3 in amino acids: CASSQGQGGGANVLTF. In nucleotides, the CDR3 is TGTGCCAGCAGCCAAGGACAGGGGGGTGGGGCCAACGTCCTGACTTTC.

Regarding this clonotype: Sequence at one end of the junction differs from germline and may be a read error. This chain connects TRBV28 to TRBJ2-6; tentatively, D is TRBD1 (6 bases). Germline values: CDR1 MDHEN, CDR2 SYDVKM. CDR3 length: 16 amino acids. The CDR3 reads CDSSLLQGPGANVLTF. Written as DNA, the CDR3 is TGTGACAGCAGTTTACTACAGGGCCCTGGGGCCAACGTCCTGACTTTC.

Concerning this clonotype itself: A much more abundant neighbour one base away suggests this may be a read error. This rearrangement joins TRBV4-1 to TRBJ2-5; D not resolved. TRBJ2-7 matches the DNA end more closely, so the J call is doubtful. This CDR3 is 14 amino acids long. The germline CDR1 and CDR2 sequences are MGHRA and YSYEKL. CDR3: CASRQDQRGLEQYF. CDR3 sequence (DNA): TGCGCCAGCAGACAAGATCAGAGAGGCCTCGAGCAGTACTTC.